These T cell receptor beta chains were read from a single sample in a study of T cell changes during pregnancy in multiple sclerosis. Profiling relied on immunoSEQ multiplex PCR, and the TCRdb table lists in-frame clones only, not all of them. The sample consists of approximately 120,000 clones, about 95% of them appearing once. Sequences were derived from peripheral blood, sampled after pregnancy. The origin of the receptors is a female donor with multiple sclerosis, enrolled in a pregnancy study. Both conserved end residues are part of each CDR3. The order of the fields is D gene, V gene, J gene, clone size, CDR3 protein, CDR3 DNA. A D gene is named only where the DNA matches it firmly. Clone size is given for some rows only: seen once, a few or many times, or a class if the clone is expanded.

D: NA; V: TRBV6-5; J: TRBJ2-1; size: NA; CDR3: CASSYRQHNEQFF; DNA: TGTGCCAGCAGTTACCGACAGCACAATGAGCAGTTCTTC
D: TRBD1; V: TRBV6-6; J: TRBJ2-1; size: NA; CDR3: CASSSRQGLNEQFF; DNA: TGTGCCAGCAGTTCGAGACAGGGGTTGAATGAGCAGTTCTTC
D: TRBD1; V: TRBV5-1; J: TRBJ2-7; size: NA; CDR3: CASSLVSGGADEQYF; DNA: TGCGCCAGCAGCTTGGTGTCAGGGGGAGCGGACGAGCAGTACTTC
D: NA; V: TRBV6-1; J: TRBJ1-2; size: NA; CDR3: CASSAGSAWYGYTF; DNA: TGTGCCAGCAGTGCGGGGTCCGCATGGTATGGCTACACCTTC
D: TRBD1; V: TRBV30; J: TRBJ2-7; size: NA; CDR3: CAWSLEQGSYEQYF; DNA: TGTGCCTGGAGTCTAGAACAGGGGTCCTACGAGCAGTACTTC
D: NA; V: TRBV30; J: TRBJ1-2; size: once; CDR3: CAWGLRTTVYGYTF; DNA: TGTGCCTGGGGGCTCCGGACGACAGTATATGGCTACACCTTC
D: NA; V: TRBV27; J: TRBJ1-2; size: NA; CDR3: CASSSLPRESYGYTF; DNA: TGTGCCAGCAGTTCCCTCCCCAGGGAATCCTATGGCTACACCTTC
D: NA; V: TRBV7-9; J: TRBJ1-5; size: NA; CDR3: CASSSGEYQPQHF; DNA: TGTGCCAGCAGCTCAGGGGAATACCAGCCCCAGCATTTT
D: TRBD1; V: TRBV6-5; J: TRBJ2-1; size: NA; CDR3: CASRRDRGEQFF; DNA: TGTGCCAGCAGACGAGACAGGGGTGAGCAGTTCTTC
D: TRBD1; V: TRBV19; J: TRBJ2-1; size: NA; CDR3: CASSIRGQGVYNEQFF; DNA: TGTGCCAGTAGTATTAGAGGTCAGGGGGTATACAATGAGCAGTTCTTC
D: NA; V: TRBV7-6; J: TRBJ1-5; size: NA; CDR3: CASSLEGDSNQPQHF; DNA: TGTGCCAGCAGCTTAGAGGGGGATAGCAATCAGCCCCAGCATTTT
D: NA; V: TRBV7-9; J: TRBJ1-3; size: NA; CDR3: CASGAGNTIYF; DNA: TGTGCCAGCGGAGCTGGAAACACCATATATTTT
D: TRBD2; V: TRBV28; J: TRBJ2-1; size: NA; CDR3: CASSFIAGGSGNEQFF; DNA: TGTGCCAGCAGTTTCATAGCGGGAGGGTCCGGCAATGAGCAGTTCTTC
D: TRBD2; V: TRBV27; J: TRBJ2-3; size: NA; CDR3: CASSFSSGFTDTQYF; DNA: TGTGCCAGCAGTTTCTCTAGCGGGTTCACAGATACGCAGTATTTT
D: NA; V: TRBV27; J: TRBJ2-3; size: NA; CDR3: CASSARTLRPQDTQYF; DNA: TGTGCCAGCAGTGCCCGGACTCTGAGGCCCCAGGATACGCAGTATTTT
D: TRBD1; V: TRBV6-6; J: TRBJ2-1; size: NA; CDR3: CASSYGTANNEQFF; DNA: TGTGCCAGCAGTTACGGGACAGCCAACAATGAGCAGTTCTTC
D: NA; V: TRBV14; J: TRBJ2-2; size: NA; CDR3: CASSQDRLGQLGPILPGELFF; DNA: TGTGCCAGCAGCCAAGATAGACTGGGGCAGCTAGGACCCATCTTGCCCGGGGAGCTGTTTTTT